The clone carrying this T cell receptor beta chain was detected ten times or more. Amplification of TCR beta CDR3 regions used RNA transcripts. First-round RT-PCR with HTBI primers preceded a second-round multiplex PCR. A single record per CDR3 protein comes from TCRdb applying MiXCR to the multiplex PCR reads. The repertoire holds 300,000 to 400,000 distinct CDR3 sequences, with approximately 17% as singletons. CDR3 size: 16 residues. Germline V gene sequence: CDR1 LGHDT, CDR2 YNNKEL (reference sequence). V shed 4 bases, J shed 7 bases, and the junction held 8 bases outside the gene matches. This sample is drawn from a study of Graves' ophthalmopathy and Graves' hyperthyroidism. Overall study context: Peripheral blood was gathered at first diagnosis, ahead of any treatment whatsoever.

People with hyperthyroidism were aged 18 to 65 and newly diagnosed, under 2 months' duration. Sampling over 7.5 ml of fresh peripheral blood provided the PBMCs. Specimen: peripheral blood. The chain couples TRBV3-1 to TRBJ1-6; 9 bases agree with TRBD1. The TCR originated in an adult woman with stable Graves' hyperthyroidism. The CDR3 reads CASSPRDGTGNSPLHF. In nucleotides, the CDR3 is TGTGCCAGCAGCCCACGGGACGGGACAGGGAATTCACCCCTCCACTTT.